This entry lists 4 T cell receptor beta chains sequenced from one sample in a study of cytomegalovirus exposure and HLA in healthy donors. In the PCR, 60 Vbeta and 13 Jbeta primers were used. Libraries were prepared by immunoSEQ multiplex PCR; TCRdb keeps only in-frame clonotypes and omits some of them. The sample records over 75,000 clones, approximately 89% being singletons. Sequenced sample: PBMCs. All receptors come from a man aged 30-40 years in good health and CMV-seropositive.

The rearrangement joins TRBV18 to TRBJ1-3, with a possible D match to TRBD1 (5 bases). The CDR3 runs 14 residues. The V end lost 6 bases, the J end lost 0 bases, and 9 bases lay between the germline ends. The germline CDR1 and CDR2 sequences are KGHSH and LQKENI. The CDR3 reads CASSWGNSGNTIYF. The CDR3 DNA reads TGTGCCAGCTCGTGGGGCAACTCTGGAAACACCATATATTTT.

Turning to this clone: One junction end disagrees with the germline gene, perhaps due to a read error. V is TRBV29-1 and J is TRBJ2-1; 7 bases agree with TRBD2. CDR1 SQVTM and CDR2 ANQGSEA come from the germline V gene. The CDR3 covers 15 residues. CDR3 nucleotides: TGCAGCGCTGAAGGACAAGCGGGGCTTATCGATGAGCAGTTCTTC. As protein: CSAEGQAGLIDEQFF.

This rearrangement joins TRBV2 to TRBJ2-3; the match to TRBD2 covers 9 bases. CDR1 and CDR2 from the germline V gene are SNHLY and FYNNEI. The CDR3 contains 15 residues. Trimming removed 6 bases from V and 1 base from J; junction bases left unmatched: 5. DNA for the CDR3: TGTGCCAGCAGGTTAGCGGGAGCGGGCACAGATACGCAGTATTTT. Encoded protein: CASRLAGAGTDTQYF.

The chain joins TRBV4-1 to TRBJ2-1; the D is unclear. V was cut by 1 base and J by 0 bases, with 19 bases left in between. The CDR3 loop spans 19 amino acids. Germline CDR1 MGHRA, CDR2 YSYEKL. CDR3 residues: CASSQVISFRKISYNEQFF. The CDR3 bases are TGCGCCAGCAGCCAAGTAATCAGTTTCCGTAAAATCTCCTACAATGAGCAGTTCTTC.